This record concerns one TCR beta chain sequence. A single count supports this clonotype. What antigen it recognizes has not been identified. A junction boundary mismatches the germline segment, possibly from a read error. CDR1 is given as SEHNR and CDR2 as FQNEAQ, both from the germline V gene (reference sequence). The CDR3 numbers 16 residues from cysteine through phenylalanine. Just the 48-base CDR3 DNA is kept, in frame starting at base 1. Systemically healthy Caucasian individuals from Russia, some 36 in total and aged about 6 to 90 years, were included as donors. Around 10 milliliters of peripheral blood were collected from each donor into EDTA-treated Vacutainer tubes. PBMCs were isolated by Ficoll-Paque density-gradient centrifugation, with at least 6 million obtained per sample. Trizol reagent was used to extract total RNA from PBMCs, with at least 5.5 micrograms per sample. For every donor, flow cytometry on a PBMC aliquot measured the percentage of naive CD45RAhigh/CD27high T cells.

This sample was included in a study of blood T cells in healthy people across ages (dated by TCRdb to between 2014 and 2017). As for the study more broadly: In model experiments, template switching captured about one uniquely barcoded TCR beta cDNA molecule for every two T cells. Age-related changes in TCR beta repertoire diversity were measured in the study by deep sequencing normalized with unique cDNA molecular identifiers. To avoid experimental bias, donors of different ages were spread randomly across the sequencing lanes. Using the same blood draw, the study looked at two additional independent replicas of 1 million unique cDNA reads for two donors, one aged 18 to 30 and the other aged 80 or older. Four age groups were formed from the donors: young (average about 16 years), middle-aged (just under 40), aged (roughly 58) and long-lived (around 82).

The library was made by 5' RACE. The listed sequencing device is Illumina HiSeq 2500. A second PCR of about 7 to 12 cycles was run with a J-beta primer mix and a sample-barcoded 5' primer. A template-switch 5' adaptor carrying 12 random nucleotides introduced a unique molecular identifier onto each TCR beta cDNA molecule. Each sample yielded at least 2.5 million CDR3-containing paired-end reads. First-strand cDNA synthesis was performed from all RNA using the Mint cDNA synthesis kit, with priming by a TRBC-specific oligonucleotide. After uracil-DNA glycosylase treatment, a first 18-cycle PCR used universal primers M1SS and BC2_uni_R on all cDNA. The paper's processing steps were these. For normalization, 1 million high-quality reads were randomly selected from each sample, with every read carrying a distinct molecular identifier. Instead of being binned into consensus sequences, reads with shared molecular identifiers were discarded. MiTCR, with a Q25 quality threshold and the strictest error-elimination algorithm, was used for CDR3 identification, clonotype clustering and error correction. A nonparametric unseen species model using Euler transformation provided a lower-bound estimate of total TCR beta diversity. Using fastp at Q25 and MiXCR, TCRdb reprocessed the public reads and kept productive beta chains. All rows with the same CDR3 protein become a single entry with the most common DNA and genes. In this record, the V and J calls reflect TCRdb's handling and not the investigators' own analysis. The sample table contains roughly 1,500,000 distinct CDR3 sequences; only one count was recorded for approximately 40% of them. The leading ten clones occupy roughly 8.2% of the sample.

Paper-wide results and their limitations: Compared with the aged group, the long-lived group had more naive CD4+ T cells, fewer expanded clones and increased TCR diversity, suggesting age selection. Estimates of total diversity based on one million sequenced T cells were considered lower bounds and underestimates. Bulk unsorted PBMC profiling prevented conclusive comparison of naive and antigen-experienced compartments. The CMV infection status of donors was not known, potentially confounding age-related changes in expanded clonotypes. The percentage of naive T cells measured by flow cytometry correlated strongly with observed TCR beta diversity. Observed TCR beta diversity per million T cells fell roughly linearly with age, and a significant reduction was already apparent by age around 44.

This receptor was identified in a woman aged 18-35 years in good health. Sequencing was carried out using blood. The rearrangement combines TRBV7-9 with TRBJ2-1; 8 junctional bases match TRBD2. In nucleotides, the sequence is TGTGCCAGCACCCTAAGGGGTAGCGGGAAATACAATGGGCAGTTCTTC. The encoded protein is CASTLRGSGKYNGQFF. With the rest looked up from the reference TRBV7-9 and TRBJ2-1 genes rather than sequenced, the full variable domain is DTGVSQNPRHKITKRGQNVTFRCDPISEHNRLYWYRQTLGQGPEFLTYFQNEAQLEKSRLLSDRFSAERPKGSFSTLEIQRTEQGDSAMYLCASTLRGSGKYNGQFFGPGTRLTVL.